This passage covers 3 T cell receptor beta chains from one sample sequenced in a study of cytotoxic CD8 clonotypes in ibrutinib-treated CLL. Sequenced by immunoSEQ multiplex PCR; TCRdb stores in-frame clones only, minus some. In the table there are 50,000 or so clones, roughly three fifths of which are singletons. The sample here was PBMCs, taken after 24 months of ibrutinib treatment. Source of these receptors: a human donor with chronic lymphocytic leukemia.

The chain couples TRBV7-8 to TRBJ1-5; D not certain. The germline CDR1 and CDR2 sequences are SGHVS and FQNEAQ. Deletions cut 5 bases from V and 1 base from J, with 15 bases between. The CDR3 is 16 amino acids. CDR3 sequence: CASSHRQGLSNQPQHF. In DNA form, the CDR3 reads TGTGCCAGCAGCCACCGGCAAGGCTTAAGCAATCAGCCCCAGCATTTT.

This rearrangement joins TRBV7-9 to TRBJ1-2; 7 bases line up with TRBD1. Germline CDR1 is SEHNR and CDR2 is FQNEAQ (reference sequence). The CDR3 is 13 amino acids. Trimming cost V 9 bases and J 6 bases; bases outside gene matches: 10. Here the CDR3 DNA reads TGTGCCAGTCAGGGGGTCTTTATTGATGGCTACACCTTC. Protein sequence: CASQGVFIDGYTF.

This clone has just one count. The chain joins TRBV4-1 to TRBJ1-2; D might be TRBD1 (5 bases). This CDR3 is built from 14 residues. CDR1 is MGHRA, CDR2 YSYEKL, per germline. V lost 4 bases and J lost 4, with 13 bases in between. The CDR3 region is CASSPQGTGYGYTF. As DNA, the CDR3 is TGCGCCAGCAGCCCCCAAGGGACCGGCTATGGCTACACCTTC.